The 5 T cell receptor beta chains below come from one sample, sequenced in a study of cytomegalovirus exposure and HLA in healthy donors. PCR used 60 Vbeta primers and 13 Jbeta primers. Measured with immunoSEQ multiplex PCR; TCRdb has only the in-frame clones, and not every one. The profile shows approximately 150,000 clones, around four fifths of them singletons. The sequenced sample consisted of PBMCs. The receptors shown here come from a man over 45 in good health and CMV-seropositive.

The V gene is TRBV7-2, the J gene TRBJ1-6; D is unclear. This CDR3 is built from 15 residues. Germline V gene lookup returns CDR1 SGHTA and CDR2 FQGNSA. V was clipped by 0 bases and J by 6 bases, with 9 bases between them. The CDR3 spells CASSLATRLNSPLHF. CDR3 bases: TGTGCCAGCAGCTTAGCAACACGTCTTAATTCACCCCTCCACTTT.

The chain is built from TRBV5-1 and TRBJ2-1; the match to TRBD2 covers 10 bases. V gave up 5 bases and J gave up 1 base; unmatched junction bases: 9. Germline assignment: CDR1 SGHRS and CDR2 YFSETQ. The CDR3 sequence is 17 residues long. The CDR3 DNA follows: TGCGCCAGCAGTCTAGCGGGAGTAGGGAGTTCCTACAATGAGCAGTTCTTC. It yields the protein CASSLAGVGSSYNEQFF.

This sequence joins TRBV27 and TRBJ1-6, with D perhaps matching TRBD1 (5 bases). The CDR3 has 13 residues. Germline CDR1 reads MNHEY; CDR2 reads SMNVEV (reference sequence). The ends were cut back, 2 bases at V and 14 bases at J, with 13 bases in the middle. CDR3 region: CASSLGGVSSLHF. The DNA for the CDR3 is TGTGCCAGCAGTTTAGGAGGGGTTAGTTCCCTCCACTTT.

The J gene is TRBJ2-5, the V gene TRBV15; D ambiguous. Germline CDR1 LNHNV, CDR2 YYDKDF (reference sequence). The V end lost 0 bases, the J end lost 4 bases, and 6 bases lay between the germline ends. The CDR3 runs 13 residues. CDR3 in amino acids: CATSREQAETQYF. Here the CDR3 DNA reads TGTGCCACCAGCAGAGAGCAGGCAGAGACCCAGTACTTC.

V gene TRBV19 combines with J gene TRBJ2-3, with D possibly being TRBD2 (6 bases). This CDR3 region has 15 residues. Looked up from germline, CDR1 is LNHDA and CDR2 is SQIVND (reference sequence). The V gene lost 5 bases and the J gene lost 7 bases, with 19 bases spanning the gap. The CDR3 region is CASSLSGLDGYTQYF. CDR3 coding DNA: TGTGCCAGTAGTCTTTCGGGACTTGACGGATATACGCAGTATTTT.